This TCR beta chain was obtained from a study of Ad26.COV2.S vaccination and SARS-CoV-2 variants. At the level of the study: Donor got 5x10^10 or 1x10^11 viral particles of Ad26.COV2.S.

Germline values: CDR1 SNHLY, CDR2 FYNNEI. The CDR3 has 14 residues. Trimming removed 4 bases at V and 4 bases at J, with 11 bases between. Produced via immunoSEQ multiplex PCR; TCRdb's table is partial and in-frame only. The sample holds 350,000 to 500,000 clones, about 90% seen once. Treatment denoted: 15 to 20 received Ad26.COV2.S at low or high dose, single or two shots; 5 received placebo; per-sample allocation not given. After the first vaccine or placebo injection, samples were drawn on day 63. An adult of 18-55 years in Boston served as donor. Immunization relied on an Ad26 vector, which expressed Wuhan-strain SARS-CoV-2 spike.

The chain carries TRBV2 and TRBJ1-5; TRBD1 is a possible D gene (5 bases). The clonotype was recovered from a person aged 18-65 years who received the Ad26.COV2.S COVID-19 vaccine or a placebo. The sequencing used peripheral blood, collected in a trial of Ad26.COV2.S vaccine versus placebo. In DNA form, the CDR3 reads TGTGCCAGCAGTGTGTTTGGGGCGAATCAGCCCCAGCATTTT. This codes for CASSVFGANQPQHF.